Shown below are 2 T cell receptor beta chains from a single sample sequenced in a study of low-dose radiotherapy and immunotherapy resistance in tumors. TRAV- and TRBV-specific primers were used for first-strand cDNA, which covered alpha and beta chains. It was with a constant-region primer and a V-primer adapter that TCRs were amplified over roughly 19 PCR cycles. TCRdb processed the reads anew with MiXCR; each CDR3 protein has one entry. The table records about 84,000 distinct CDR3 sequences, 15% to 20% of them present only once. The sample's time point: after trial treatment. Treatment here: LDRT plus nivolumab, ipilimumab, low-dose cyclophosphamide and aspirin (RACIN trial). Sequencing was performed on PBMCs, taken after low-dose radiotherapy plus immunotherapy. The origin of the receptors is a male donor with prostate cancer.

This clonotype has at least ten counts. V usage is TRBV2 and J usage is TRBJ2-2; possible D gene TRBD2, 6 bases. There are 15 residues in the CDR3. The V and J ends lost 3 bases and 5 bases respectively, with 13 bases between them. CDR1 and CDR2 (germline): SNHLY, FYNNEI. The CDR3 DNA sequence: TGTGCCAGCAGTGATTCGGGGGTATTTACCGGGGAGCTGTTTTTT. Its protein product is CASSDSGVFTGELFF.

This clonotype was observed many times. CDR3: CASSQVGLAATGELFF. DNA for the CDR3: TGCGCCAGCAGCCAAGTTGGACTAGCGGCTACCGGGGAGCTGTTTTTT. The V call is TRBV4-1, the J call TRBJ2-2; TRBD2 matches 10 bases. V lost 1 base to trimming and J lost 5 bases; unmatched junction nucleotides: 4. The germline V gene encodes CDR1 MGHRA and CDR2 YSYEKL. This CDR3 comprises 16 residues.